The 14 T cell receptor beta chains given below trace back to one sample, sequenced in a study of Ad26.COV2.S vaccination and SARS-CoV-2 variants. As for treatment: roughly 19 received Ad26.COV2.S at low or high dose, single or two shots; several received placebo; per-sample allocation not given. Day 63 after the first injection of vaccine or placebo was the sampling time. The protocol was immunoSEQ multiplex PCR, while the TCRdb copy is restricted to in-frame clones and leaves out a portion. The table has 350,000 to 450,000 clones, about nine tenths seen once. Sample: peripheral blood, taken in a trial of Ad26.COV2.S vaccine versus placebo. Receptors were obtained from a person between 18 and 65 years old who received the Ad26.COV2.S COVID-19 vaccine or a placebo.

The table lists this clone with a count of one. This rearrangement joins TRBV24-1 to TRBJ2-3; unclear D gene. V lost 4 bases and J lost 6, with 10 bases in between. The germline gives CDR1 KGHDR, CDR2 SFDVKD. The CDR3 length is 13 residues. CDR3 coding DNA: TGTGCCACCAGTGAAAGTGTGAGGGATACGCAGTATTTT. It is translated as CATSESVRDTQYF.

This chain links TRBV6-5 with TRBJ2-7; D call uncertain. Germline CDR1 MNHEY, CDR2 SVGAGI. The germline V and J ends were trimmed by 2 bases and 0 bases, with 11 bases remaining between them. The CDR3 covers 15 residues. The CDR3 nucleotides read TGTGCCAGCAGTTACAGGCTGCGCAGCTCCTACGAGCAGTACTTC. As protein: CASSYRLRSSYEQYF.

The chain joins TRBV12-3 or TRBV12-4 to TRBJ1-1, with unresolved D. This CDR3 has 13 amino acids. Trimming removed 3 bases from V and 1 base from J, with 6 bases in between. The DNA of the CDR3 is TGTGCCAGCAGTTTTGGACCGAACACTGAAGCTTTCTTT. It codes for CASSFGPNTEAFF.

This clone was seen once. The gene calls are TRBV7-8 and TRBJ1-1, with D unresolved. The CDR3 length is 13 residues. Germline values: CDR1 SGHVS, CDR2 FQNEAQ. V was trimmed by 8 bases and J by 1 base, leaving 11 bases between them. CDR3 DNA: TGTGCCAGCGGTAAAACTGGGAACACTGAAGCTTTCTTT. As protein: CASGKTGNTEAFF. The whole variable domain, remainder taken from reference TRBV7-8 and TRBJ1-1, is GAGVSQSPRYKVAKRGQDVALRCDPISGHVSLFWYQQALGQGPEFLTYFQNEAQLDKSGLPSDRFFAERPEGSVSTLKIQRTQQEDSAVYLCASGKTGNTEAFFGQGTRLTVV.

J is TRBJ2-5 and V is TRBV7-6; no reliable D call. The CDR3 spans 14 residues. CDR1 and CDR2 from the germline V gene are SGHVS and FNYEAQ. V dropped 4 bases and J dropped 2 bases, with 11 bases sitting between them. The DNA of the CDR3 is TGTGCCAGCAGCTCCCGAAACACTCAAGAGACCCAGTACTTC. It codes for CASSSRNTQETQYF.

This clone was detected only a few times. CDR3 residues: CASSPNQQGGTEAFF. The CDR3 DNA sequence: TGTGCCAGCTCACCAAATCAACAGGGGGGCACTGAAGCTTTCTTT. The chain joins TRBV18 to TRBJ1-1; 8 nucleotides agree with TRBD1. Germline CDR1 and CDR2: KGHSH and LQKENI. This CDR3 is built from 15 residues. The V and J ends lost 2 bases and 4 bases, in that order; junction bases with no gene match: 6.

The chain links TRBV5-6 to TRBJ1-3, with 12 bases that match TRBD1. The germline V gene has CDR1 SGHDT and CDR2 YYEEEE. The CDR3 has 17 amino acids. With V trimmed by 0 bases and J by 3 bases, 4 bases remained unmatched. The CDR3 loop reads CASSLEGDRGLGNTIYF. CDR3 bases: TGTGCCAGCAGCTTGGAAGGGGACAGGGGGCTTGGAAACACCATATATTTT.

The rearrangement joins TRBV6-4 to TRBJ2-1; maybe TRBD2 (7 bases). Germline CDR1 and CDR2: MRHNA and SNTAGT. The CDR3 loop spans 15 amino acids. The V gene lost 0 bases and the J gene lost 6 bases, with 12 bases spanning the gap. The chain's CDR3 is CASSDSGGPGNEQFF. In DNA form, the CDR3 reads TGTGCCAGCAGTGACTCGGGGGGGCCAGGCAATGAGCAGTTCTTC.

The chain carries TRBV12-3 or TRBV12-4 and TRBJ1-2; no definite D call. The CDR3 totals 11 residues. V was cut by 1 base and J by 6 bases, with 3 bases left in between. The CDR3, as DNA: TGTGCCAGCAGTTTAGGGGATGGCTACACCTTC. Residues: CASSLGDGYTF.

This clone appeared a few times. This rearrangement joins TRBV6-1 to TRBJ1-2; 8 nucleotides align to TRBD1. This CDR3 region has 16 residues. Trimming cost V 3 bases and J 5 bases; bases outside gene matches: 11. The germline CDR1 and CDR2 sequences are MNHNS and SASEGT. CDR3 in DNA: TGTGCCAGCAGTGAGACAGGGGATGTCCCTATTTATGGCTACACCTTC. It is translated as CASSETGDVPIYGYTF.

This rearrangement joins TRBV15 to TRBJ1-1; D gene ambiguous. Trimming stripped 5 bases from V and 0 bases from J, with 19 bases between. Germline V gives CDR1 LNHNV, CDR2 YYDKDF (reference sequence). The CDR3 contains 17 residues. This CDR3 reads CATSPTLNGVMNTEAFF. DNA for the CDR3: TGTGCCACCAGCCCCACCCTCAACGGGGTCATGAACACTGAAGCTTTCTTT.

V usage is TRBV18 and J usage is TRBJ1-6, with D perhaps matching TRBD1 (5 bases). V lost 3 bases and J lost 14, with 11 bases in between. Germline-derived CDR1 and CDR2 are KGHSH and LQKENI. CDR3 length: 12 residues. CDR3 in amino acids: CASSPGGTALHF. The CDR3 coding sequence is TGTGCCAGCTCACCCGGGGGGACGGCCCTCCACTTT.

The chain uses TRBV7-2 and TRBJ2-2, with 9 bases that match TRBD1. Germline V gives CDR1 SGHTA, CDR2 FQGNSA. The CDR3 spans 16 residues. V trimming: 5 bases; J trimming: 6 bases; junction bases outside the gene matches: 10. DNA of the CDR3: TGTGCCAGCAGCCTATGGACAGGGGTGATAGCCGGGGAGCTGTTTTTT. It codes for CASSLWTGVIAGELFF.

The genes are TRBV28 and TRBJ1-5; TRBD1 is a possible D gene (5 bases). V was cut by 2 bases and J by 6 bases, with 11 bases left in between. The CDR3 loop spans 14 amino acids. From germline, CDR1 is MDHEN and CDR2 SYDVKM. CDR3 region: CASSLPGTPQPQHF. In DNA, the CDR3 is TGTGCCAGCAGTTTACCGGGGACCCCTCAGCCCCAGCATTTT.